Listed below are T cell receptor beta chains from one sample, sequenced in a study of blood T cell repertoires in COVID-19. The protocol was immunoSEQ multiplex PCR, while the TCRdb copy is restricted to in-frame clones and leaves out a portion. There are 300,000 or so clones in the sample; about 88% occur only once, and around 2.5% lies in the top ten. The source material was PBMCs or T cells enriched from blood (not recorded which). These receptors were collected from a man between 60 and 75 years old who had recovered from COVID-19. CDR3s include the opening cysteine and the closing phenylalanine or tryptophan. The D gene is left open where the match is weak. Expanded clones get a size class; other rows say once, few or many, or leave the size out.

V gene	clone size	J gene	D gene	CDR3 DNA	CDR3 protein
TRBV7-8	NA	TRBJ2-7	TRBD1	TGTGCCAGCAGCCCTCCGGGACAGGGCTACGAGCAGTACTTC	CASSPPGQGYEQYF
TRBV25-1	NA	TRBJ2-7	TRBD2	TGTGCCCAAAGGCTAGCGGGAACCTACGAGCAGTACTTC	CAQRLAGTYEQYF
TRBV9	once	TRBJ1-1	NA	TGTGCCAGCAGCTCCCGGGCGGGGAACACTGAAGCTTTCTTT	CASSSRAGNTEAFF
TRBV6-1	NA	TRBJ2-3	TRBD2	TGTGCCAGCAGTGAAGCTGCGGGGGTCGATACGCAGTATTTT	CASSEAAGVDTQYF
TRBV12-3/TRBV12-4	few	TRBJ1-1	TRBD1	TGTGCCAGCTTGCTCACAGGGGGCTTAGCTTTCTTT	CASLLTGGLAFF
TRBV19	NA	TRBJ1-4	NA	TGTGCCAGTAGTATAACAGGGTCTGAAAAACTGTTTTTT	CASSITGSEKLFF
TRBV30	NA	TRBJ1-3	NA	TGTGCCTGGAGACCGATCCGAGACACCATATATTTT	CAWRPIRDTIYF
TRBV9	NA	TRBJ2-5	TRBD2	TGTGCCAGCAGCGTAGGGGCTAGCGGGGGCCAAGAGACCCAGTACTTC	CASSVGASGGQETQYF
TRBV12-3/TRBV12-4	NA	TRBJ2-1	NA	TGTGCCAGCAGTTTGTATAATGAGCAGTTCTTC	CASSLYNEQFF
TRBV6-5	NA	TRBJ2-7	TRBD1	TGTGCCAGCAGGGCGTCGGGACAGGGGTTCTACGAGCAGTACTTC	CASRASGQGFYEQYF
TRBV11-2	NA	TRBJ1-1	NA	TGTGCCAGCAGCCTTCAGGGGAACACTGAAGCTTTCTTT	CASSLQGNTEAFF